This T cell receptor beta chain was identified in a study of T cells after yellow fever vaccination. Trimming took 0 bases from V and 4 from J, leaving 13 bases between them. The CDR3 has 15 residues. Germline CDR1 SGHRS, CDR2 YFSETQ. MiXCR was run by TCRdb on the 5' RACE reads, yielding one entry per CDR3 protein. The sample has about 340,000 distinct CDR3 sequences; roughly 4% are singletons. The TCR originated in a man younger than 35 who received the YFV17D yellow fever vaccine. V usage is TRBV5-1 and J usage is TRBJ1-1, with TRBD1 as a possible D gene (5 bases). The sample here was PBMCs, taken 5 days after the yellow fever booster vaccination. The CDR3 bases are TGCGCCAGCAGCTTGGTTAGGGCTGGGGCCACTGAAGCTTTCTTT. Amino acid sequence: CASSLVRAGATEAFF. Complete variable domain (other parts from reference TRBV5-1 and TRBJ1-1): KAGVTQTPRYLIKTRGQQVTLSCSPISGHRSVSWYQQTPGQGLQFLFEYFSETQRNKGNFPGRFSGRQFSNSRSEMNVSTLELGDSALYLCASSLVRAGATEAFFGQGTRLTVV.